This is a list of T cell receptor beta chains from one sample in a study of blood T cells in healthy people across ages. Via MiXCR, TCRdb re-called the 5' RACE reads, giving one row per CDR3 protein. Here the sample spans approximately 800,000 distinct CDR3 sequences, approximately 67% being singletons. The sequencing sample was made of blood. The receptors were gathered from a man in his thirties or forties in good health. Both conserved end residues are part of each CDR3. The order of the fields is D gene, J gene, clone size, V gene, CDR3 protein, CDR3 DNA. The D gene is left open where the match is weak. Only some rows state a clone size, as once, few, many or a class for expanded clones.

d_call: .
j_call: TRBJ2-3
clone_size: once
v_call: TRBV13
cdr3_aa: CASSPFGRDTQYF
cdr3_nt: TGTGCCAGCAGCCCTTTCGGAAGAGATACGCAGTATTTT

d_call: TRBD2
j_call: TRBJ2-1
clone_size: few
v_call: TRBV20-1
cdr3_aa: CSARDSGGPYNEQFF
cdr3_nt: TGCAGTGCTAGAGATAGCGGGGGGCCCTACAATGAGCAGTTCTTC

d_call: TRBD1
j_call: TRBJ2-7
clone_size: .
v_call: TRBV7-3
cdr3_aa: CASSSAVRGSSYEQYF
cdr3_nt: TGTGCCAGCAGCTCCGCGGTCAGGGGGAGTTCCTACGAGCAGTACTTC

d_call: TRBD2
j_call: TRBJ2-5
clone_size: few
v_call: TRBV25-1
cdr3_aa: CASRSGLAVETQYF
cdr3_nt: TGTGCCAGCCGATCCGGGCTAGCGGTCGAGACCCAGTACTTC

d_call: .
j_call: TRBJ2-7
clone_size: few
v_call: TRBV20-1
cdr3_aa: CSPYRDLSYEQYF
cdr3_nt: TGCAGTCCCTACCGGGACCTCTCCTACGAGCAGTACTTC

d_call: .
j_call: TRBJ2-5
clone_size: .
v_call: TRBV7-3
cdr3_aa: CASSLTPRGETQYF
cdr3_nt: TGTGCCAGCAGCTTAACACCCAGGGGAGAGACCCAGTACTTC

d_call: .
j_call: TRBJ1-5
clone_size: .
v_call: TRBV12-3/TRBV12-4
cdr3_aa: CASSLPTEANQPQHF
cdr3_nt: TGTGCCAGCAGTTTACCGACAGAGGCCAATCAGCCCCAGCATTTT

d_call: .
j_call: TRBJ2-5
clone_size: .
v_call: TRBV9
cdr3_aa: CASSVVGNWGQETQYF
cdr3_nt: TGTGCCAGCAGCGTAGTAGGCAATTGGGGCCAAGAGACCCAGTACTTC

d_call: .
j_call: TRBJ1-2
clone_size: few
v_call: TRBV12-3/TRBV12-4
cdr3_aa: CASSPGGDFNYGYTF
cdr3_nt: TGTGCCAGCAGCCCTGGAGGGGACTTTAACTATGGCTACACCTTC

d_call: .
j_call: TRBJ2-1
clone_size: .
v_call: TRBV6-2/TRBV6-3
cdr3_aa: CASSYAAGINEQFF
cdr3_nt: TGCGCCAGCAGTTACGCGGCAGGGATAAATGAGCAGTTCTTC

d_call: .
j_call: TRBJ2-1
clone_size: few
v_call: TRBV29-1
cdr3_aa: CSVERDGNEQFF
cdr3_nt: TGCAGCGTTGAAAGGGATGGCAATGAGCAGTTCTTC

d_call: .
j_call: TRBJ2-3
clone_size: .
v_call: TRBV28
cdr3_aa: CASRPQGNINTQYF
cdr3_nt: TGTGCCAGCAGACCACAGGGAAATATAAATACGCAGTATTTT

d_call: .
j_call: TRBJ1-2
clone_size: .
v_call: TRBV7-8
cdr3_aa: CASSPPGRVGYDYTF
cdr3_nt: TGTGCCAGCAGCCCCCCCGGCAGGGTTGGCTATGACTACACCTTC

d_call: .
j_call: TRBJ2-3
clone_size: .
v_call: TRBV2
cdr3_aa: CASRAPATDTQYF
cdr3_nt: TGTGCCAGCAGGGCACCGGCAACAGATACGCAGTATTTT

d_call: .
j_call: TRBJ1-2
clone_size: .
v_call: TRBV2
cdr3_aa: CASDHRAYGYTF
cdr3_nt: TGTGCCAGCGATCACCGGGCTTATGGCTACACCTTC

d_call: TRBD2
j_call: TRBJ2-1
clone_size: .
v_call: TRBV6-2/TRBV6-3
cdr3_aa: CASSYFAGDVNEQFF
cdr3_nt: TGTGCCAGCAGTTACTTTGCGGGGGATGTCAATGAGCAGTTCTTC

d_call: TRBD1
j_call: TRBJ2-2
clone_size: .
v_call: TRBV29-1
cdr3_aa: CSVPPGTVLSGELFF
cdr3_nt: TGCAGCGTGCCTCCCGGGACAGTTTTGTCCGGGGAGCTGTTTTTT

d_call: TRBD1
j_call: TRBJ2-1
clone_size: few
v_call: TRBV27
cdr3_aa: CASSLLGQNEQFF
cdr3_nt: TGTGCCAGCAGTTTATTGGGACAGAACGAGCAGTTCTTC

d_call: .
j_call: TRBJ1-2
clone_size: .
v_call: TRBV7-3
cdr3_aa: CASSWPPGCGYTF
cdr3_nt: TGTGCCAGCAGCTGGCCCCCAGGGTGTGGCTACACCTTC

d_call: .
j_call: TRBJ2-1
clone_size: .
v_call: TRBV6-2/TRBV6-3
cdr3_aa: CASSYNSYNEQFF
cdr3_nt: TGTGCCAGCAGTTACAACAGTTACAATGAGCAGTTCTTC

d_call: TRBD2
j_call: TRBJ2-1
clone_size: few
v_call: TRBV27
cdr3_aa: CASSFRGLPEIYNEQFF
cdr3_nt: TGTGCCAGCAGTTTTCGGGGACTACCAGAGATATACAATGAGCAGTTCTTC

d_call: .
j_call: TRBJ1-2
clone_size: .
v_call: TRBV9
cdr3_aa: CASSIGVLGFYGYTF
cdr3_nt: TGTGCCAGCAGCATCGGGGTCCTAGGATTCTATGGCTACACCTTC

d_call: .
j_call: TRBJ1-2
clone_size: few
v_call: TRBV9
cdr3_aa: CASSVVGQGPYGYTF
cdr3_nt: TGTGCCAGCAGCGTAGTAGGCCAGGGACCTTATGGCTACACCTTC

d_call: .
j_call: TRBJ2-3
clone_size: .
v_call: TRBV6-2/TRBV6-3
cdr3_aa: CASSYYGGTDTQYF
cdr3_nt: TGTGCCAGCAGTTACTACGGGGGCACAGATACGCAGTATTTT

d_call: .
j_call: TRBJ2-1
clone_size: .
v_call: TRBV20-1
cdr3_aa: CSARVAGRSDEQFF
cdr3_nt: TGCAGTGCTAGAGTGGCGGGACGTTCAGATGAGCAGTTCTTC

d_call: .
j_call: TRBJ2-7
clone_size: .
v_call: TRBV7-9
cdr3_aa: CASSPSRGREHYEQYF
cdr3_nt: TGTGCCAGCAGCCCCTCGAGGGGCAGGGAACACTACGAGCAGTACTTC

d_call: TRBD1
j_call: TRBJ1-1
clone_size: .
v_call: TRBV9
cdr3_aa: CASSATGATEAFF
cdr3_nt: TGTGCCAGCAGCGCGACAGGGGCGACTGAAGCTTTCTTT

d_call: .
j_call: TRBJ1-6
clone_size: .
v_call: TRBV5-1
cdr3_aa: CASSLAGRDDSPLHF
cdr3_nt: TGCGCCAGTAGCTTGGCCGGTAGGGACGATTCACCCCTCCACTTT

d_call: TRBD1
j_call: TRBJ1-2
clone_size: .
v_call: TRBV27
cdr3_aa: CASKGLGQGLYGYTF
cdr3_nt: TGTGCCAGCAAGGGCCTGGGACAGGGCCTCTATGGCTACACCTTC

d_call: TRBD1
j_call: TRBJ1-1
clone_size: .
v_call: TRBV6-2/TRBV6-3
cdr3_aa: CATKRQGSNTEAFF
cdr3_nt: TGTGCCACGAAAAGACAGGGATCGAACACTGAAGCTTTCTTT

d_call: .
j_call: TRBJ2-1
clone_size: .
v_call: TRBV9
cdr3_aa: CASSAQGDEQFF
cdr3_nt: TGTGCCAGCAGCGCTCAAGGGGATGAGCAGTTCTTC

d_call: .
j_call: TRBJ2-5
clone_size: .
v_call: TRBV11-2
cdr3_aa: CASSPAELESEETQYF
cdr3_nt: TGTGCCAGCAGCCCCGCGGAACTAGAAAGCGAAGAGACCCAGTACTTC

d_call: TRBD2
j_call: TRBJ2-1
clone_size: few
v_call: TRBV28
cdr3_aa: CASSLGTSGSNEQFF
cdr3_nt: TGTGCCAGCAGTCTCGGGACTAGCGGGTCCAATGAGCAGTTCTTC

d_call: .
j_call: TRBJ2-7
clone_size: .
v_call: TRBV9
cdr3_aa: CASSNGGPAPEQYF
cdr3_nt: TGTGCCAGCAGCAACGGGGGCCCCGCTCCCGAGCAGTACTTC

d_call: .
j_call: TRBJ1-6
clone_size: few
v_call: TRBV10-3
cdr3_aa: CAISESVDFSPLHF
cdr3_nt: TGTGCCATCAGTGAGTCGGTAGATTTTTCACCCCTCCACTTT

d_call: .
j_call: TRBJ2-5
clone_size: .
v_call: TRBV7-3
cdr3_aa: CASSPVVQGTQYF
cdr3_nt: TGTGCCAGCAGCCCCGTGGTCCAAGGGACCCAGTACTTC

d_call: TRBD1
j_call: TRBJ2-3
clone_size: few
v_call: TRBV10-3
cdr3_aa: CAIKGQDRERNTDTQYF
cdr3_nt: TGTGCCATCAAAGGGCAGGACAGGGAAAGAAACACAGATACGCAGTATTTT

d_call: .
j_call: TRBJ1-6
clone_size: .
v_call: TRBV20-1
cdr3_aa: CSARTETYNSPLHF
cdr3_nt: TGCAGTGCTCGGACGGAGACCTATAATTCACCCCTCCACTTT

d_call: TRBD1
j_call: TRBJ2-7
clone_size: .
v_call: TRBV25-1
cdr3_aa: CASSGSTGGRFDGQYF
cdr3_nt: TGTGCCAGCAGTGGCTCTACAGGGGGAAGATTTGACGGGCAGTACTTC

d_call: .
j_call: TRBJ2-7
clone_size: .
v_call: TRBV9
cdr3_aa: CASSVGSDNYEQYF
cdr3_nt: TGTGCCAGCAGCGTAGGTTCTGATAACTACGAGCAGTACTTC

d_call: .
j_call: TRBJ2-3
clone_size: .
v_call: TRBV9
cdr3_aa: CASSPRAGGATDTQYF
cdr3_nt: TGTGCCAGCAGCCCCCGGGCAGGGGGGGCGACAGATACGCAGTATTTT

d_call: .
j_call: TRBJ2-5
clone_size: .
v_call: TRBV6-2/TRBV6-3
cdr3_aa: CASTQLARETQYF
cdr3_nt: TGTGCCAGCACCCAACTAGCCCGGGAGACCCAGTACTTC

d_call: TRBD2
j_call: TRBJ2-1
clone_size: .
v_call: TRBV7-9
cdr3_aa: CASSPRAGGPIPYNEQFF
cdr3_nt: TGTGCCAGCAGCCCGCGAGCGGGGGGCCCCATTCCCTACAATGAGCAGTTCTTC

d_call: .
j_call: TRBJ2-7
clone_size: .
v_call: TRBV4-1
cdr3_aa: CASSFGGGLRTYEQYF
cdr3_nt: TGCGCCAGCAGCTTCGGGGGAGGTTTGCGGACCTACGAGCAGTACTTC

d_call: .
j_call: TRBJ2-7
clone_size: few
v_call: TRBV15
cdr3_aa: CATSGGISYEQYF
cdr3_nt: TGTGCCACCAGCGGAGGGATCTCCTACGAGCAGTACTTC

d_call: .
j_call: TRBJ2-5
clone_size: .
v_call: TRBV28
cdr3_aa: CASNTQETQYF
cdr3_nt: TGTGCCAGCAACACACAAGAGACCCAGTACTTC

d_call: .
j_call: TRBJ1-4
clone_size: .
v_call: TRBV12-3/TRBV12-4
cdr3_aa: CASSLGLTNEKLFF
cdr3_nt: TGTGCCAGCAGTTTGGGTCTTACTAATGAAAAACTGTTTTTT

d_call: TRBD2
j_call: TRBJ2-7
clone_size: .
v_call: TRBV7-2
cdr3_aa: CASSLEATSGVYEQYF
cdr3_nt: TGTGCCAGCAGCTTAGAAGCGACTAGCGGGGTCTACGAGCAGTACTTC

d_call: .
j_call: TRBJ1-6
clone_size: .
v_call: TRBV5-5
cdr3_aa: CASSLDPNSLLHF
cdr3_nt: TGTGCCAGCAGCTTGGATCCGAATTCACTCCTCCACTTT

d_call: .
j_call: TRBJ1-5
clone_size: .
v_call: TRBV6-1
cdr3_aa: CASSEASRNQPQHF
cdr3_nt: TGTGCCAGCAGTGAAGCATCAAGGAATCAGCCCCAGCATTTT

d_call: .
j_call: TRBJ2-5
clone_size: .
v_call: TRBV4-3
cdr3_aa: CASSQAHPDLQETQYF
cdr3_nt: TGCGCCAGCAGCCAGGCACACCCCGACTTACAAGAGACCCAGTACTTC

d_call: TRBD1
j_call: TRBJ2-1
clone_size: .
v_call: TRBV10-3
cdr3_aa: CATSPTQGVNEQFF
cdr3_nt: TGTGCCACCAGCCCCACCCAGGGGGTAAATGAGCAGTTCTTC

d_call: .
j_call: TRBJ1-2
clone_size: .
v_call: TRBV21-1
cdr3_aa: CASSNIVNYGYTF
cdr3_nt: TGTGCCAGCAGCAATATTGTTAACTATGGCTACACCTTC

d_call: .
j_call: TRBJ2-3
clone_size: .
v_call: TRBV4-3
cdr3_aa: CASSQDNLVTDTQYF
cdr3_nt: TGCGCCAGCAGCCAAGATAACCTTGTGACAGATACGCAGTATTTT

d_call: .
j_call: TRBJ1-1
clone_size: .
v_call: TRBV6-2/TRBV6-3
cdr3_aa: CASSYSRGVSEAFF
cdr3_nt: TGTGCCAGCAGTTACTCTCGGGGCGTCTCTGAAGCTTTCTTT

d_call: .
j_call: TRBJ2-1
clone_size: .
v_call: TRBV30
cdr3_aa: CAWGRGTGPNEQFF
cdr3_nt: TGTGCCTGGGGGCGGGGTACGGGACCCAATGAGCAGTTCTTC

d_call: TRBD1
j_call: TRBJ1-5
clone_size: .
v_call: TRBV28
cdr3_aa: CASRRTGDNQPQHF
cdr3_nt: TGTGCCAGCCGTAGGACAGGGGATAATCAGCCCCAGCATTTT

d_call: TRBD1
j_call: TRBJ1-6
clone_size: .
v_call: TRBV27
cdr3_aa: CASSLGTGGSSPLHF
cdr3_nt: TGTGCCAGCAGTTTGGGGACAGGGGGCTCTTCACCCCTCCACTTT